This TCR beta chain was captured by sequencing in a study of blood T cell repertoires in COVID-19. Across the study: Spain, Italy and the United States supplied samples that represented acute and convalescent COVID-19. Sources were T cells, B-cell-depleted T cells, or PBMCs; the material itself was cDNA or gDNA.

Recruited during active infection, patients (from Seattle) were subsequently followed longitudinally. Study processing details: Reference gene primer amplification yielded estimated nucleated cell counts. Generated by immunoSEQ multiplex PCR, the TCRdb table keeps only in-frame clones and is missing some. The DNA was the basis for D and trimming; V, J and clone size are from that table. The data show more than 85,000 clones, about 85% seen once. The clonotype comes from a woman between 50 and 59 years old with COVID-19, enrolled during active disease. The sequencing input was peripheral blood.

Written as DNA, the CDR3 is TGTGCCAGTAATAGGGGCTTAACAGATACGCAGTATTTT. As protein: CASNRGLTDTQYF. The V gene is TRBV2, the J gene TRBJ2-3, with D possibly being TRBD1 (5 bases). Between the trimmed V and J ends, which lost 9 bases and 3 bases, there was a span of 13 bases. Germline V gives CDR1 SNHLY, CDR2 FYNNEI. CDR3 length equals 13 residues.